The sequence of this TCR beta chain was determined in a study of CD8 T cells in ankylosing spondylitis. In the case of this clonotype: At one of its ends the junction is not consistent with the germline gene, which may arise from a read error.

A quantitative 5'-RACE method, one with molecular barcodes, was used to make TCR beta libraries. TCRdb used MiXCR to reprocess the 5' RACE reads, holding one entry per CDR3 protein. The table lists just over 150,000 distinct CDR3 sequences, approximately 16% of them singletons, with approximately 7.6% in the top ten. Germline V gene sequence: CDR1 SSHAT, CDR2 FNYEAQ (reference sequence). CDR3 length equals 13 residues. The source of this sequence is a male donor with ankylosing spondylitis or in good health (not recorded which). The chain recombines TRBV7-7 with TRBJ2-2, with no clear D. The sequenced sample was blood, either unsorted or a sorted T cell fraction (not recorded which). The CDR3 region has the DNA TGTGCCGGCAGCTCGGTTCAGGTCGGGGAGCTGTTTTTT. This codes for CAGSSVQVGELFF.